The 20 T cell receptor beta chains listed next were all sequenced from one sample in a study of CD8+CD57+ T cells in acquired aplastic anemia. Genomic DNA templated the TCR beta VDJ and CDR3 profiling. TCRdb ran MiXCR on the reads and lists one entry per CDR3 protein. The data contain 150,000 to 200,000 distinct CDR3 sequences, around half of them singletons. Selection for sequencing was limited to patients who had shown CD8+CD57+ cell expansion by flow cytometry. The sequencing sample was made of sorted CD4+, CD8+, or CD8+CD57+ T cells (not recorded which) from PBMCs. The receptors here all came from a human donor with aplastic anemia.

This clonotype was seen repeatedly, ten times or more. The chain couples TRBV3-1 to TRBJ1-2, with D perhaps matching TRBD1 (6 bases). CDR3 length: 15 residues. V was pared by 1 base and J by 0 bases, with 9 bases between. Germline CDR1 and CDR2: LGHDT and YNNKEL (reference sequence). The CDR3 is CASSQGRTANYGYTF. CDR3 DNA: TGTGCCAGCAGCCAAGGAAGGACAGCTAACTATGGCTACACCTTC.

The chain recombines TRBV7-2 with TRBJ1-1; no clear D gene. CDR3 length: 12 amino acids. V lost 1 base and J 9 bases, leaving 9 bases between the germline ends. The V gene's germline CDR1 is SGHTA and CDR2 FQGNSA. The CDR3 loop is CASSLERAKAFF. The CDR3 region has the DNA TGTGCCAGCAGCTTAGAAAGGGCCAAAGCTTTCTTT.

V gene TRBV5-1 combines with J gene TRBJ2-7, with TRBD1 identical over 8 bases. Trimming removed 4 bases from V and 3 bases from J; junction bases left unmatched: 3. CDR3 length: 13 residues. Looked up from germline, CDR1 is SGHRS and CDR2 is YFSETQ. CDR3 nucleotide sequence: TGCGCCAGCAGCAACGGACAGGGCTACGAGCAGTACTTC. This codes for CASSNGQGYEQYF.

The CDR3 protein is CASRMGFYQETQYF. The CDR3 bases are TGTGCCAGCAGGATGGGATTTTATCAAGAGACCCAGTACTTC. The chain is built from TRBV6-1 and TRBJ2-5; D gene unclear. The CDR3 is 14 amino acids. CDR1 is MNHNS, CDR2 SASEGT, per germline. V was clipped by 6 bases and J by 2 bases, with 13 bases between them.

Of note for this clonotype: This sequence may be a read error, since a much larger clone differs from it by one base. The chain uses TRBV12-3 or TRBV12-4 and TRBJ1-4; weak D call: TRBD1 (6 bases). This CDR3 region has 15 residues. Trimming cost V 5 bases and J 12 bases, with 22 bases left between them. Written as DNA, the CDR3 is TGTGCCAGCAGTCTGGGCCGGGGGGCGTGGGAAGAACTGTTTTTT. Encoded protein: CASSLGRGAWEELFF.

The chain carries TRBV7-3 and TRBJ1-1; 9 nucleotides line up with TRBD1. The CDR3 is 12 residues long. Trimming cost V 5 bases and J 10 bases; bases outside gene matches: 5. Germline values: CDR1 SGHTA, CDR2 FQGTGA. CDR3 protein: CASSETGGSAFF. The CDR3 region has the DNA TGTGCCAGCAGCGAGACAGGGGGTTCAGCTTTCTTT.

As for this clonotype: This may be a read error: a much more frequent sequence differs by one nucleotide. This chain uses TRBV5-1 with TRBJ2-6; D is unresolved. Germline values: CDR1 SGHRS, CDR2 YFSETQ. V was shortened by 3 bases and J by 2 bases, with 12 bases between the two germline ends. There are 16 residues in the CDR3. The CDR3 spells CASSSTGIPGANVLTF. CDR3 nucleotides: TGCGCCAGCAGCTCGACCGGAATCCCTGGGGCCAACGTCCTGACTTTC.

The CDR3 DNA follows: TGTGCCACCAGCAGAGTCAGGACAGATAACTATGGCTACACCTTC. Amino acids: CATSRVRTDNYGYTF. The chain carries TRBV15 and TRBJ1-2; D is possibly TRBD1 (6 bases). This CDR3 has 15 residues. Trimming removed 1 base at V and 1 base at J, with 10 bases between. CDR1 and CDR2 (germline): LNHNV, YYDKDF (reference sequence).

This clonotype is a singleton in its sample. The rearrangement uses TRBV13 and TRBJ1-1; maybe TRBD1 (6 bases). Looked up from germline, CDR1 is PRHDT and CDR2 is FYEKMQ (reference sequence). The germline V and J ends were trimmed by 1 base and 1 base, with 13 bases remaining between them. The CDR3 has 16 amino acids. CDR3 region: CASSLEPTGQNTEAFF. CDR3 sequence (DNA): TGTGCCAGCAGCTTAGAACCGACAGGACAGAACACTGAAGCTTTCTTT.

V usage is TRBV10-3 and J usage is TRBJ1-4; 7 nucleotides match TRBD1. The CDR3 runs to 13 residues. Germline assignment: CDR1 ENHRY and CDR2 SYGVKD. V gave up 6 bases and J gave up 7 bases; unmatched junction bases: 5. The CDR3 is CAISGRGSEKLFF. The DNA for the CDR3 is TGTGCCATCAGCGGCAGGGGGTCTGAAAAACTGTTTTTT.

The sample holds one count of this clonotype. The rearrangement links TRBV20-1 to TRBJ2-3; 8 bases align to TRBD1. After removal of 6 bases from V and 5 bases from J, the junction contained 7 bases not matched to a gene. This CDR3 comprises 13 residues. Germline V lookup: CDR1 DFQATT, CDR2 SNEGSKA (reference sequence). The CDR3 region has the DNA TGCAGTGCCGAAGGACAGGGACGAGATACGCAGTATTTT. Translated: CSAEGQGRDTQYF.

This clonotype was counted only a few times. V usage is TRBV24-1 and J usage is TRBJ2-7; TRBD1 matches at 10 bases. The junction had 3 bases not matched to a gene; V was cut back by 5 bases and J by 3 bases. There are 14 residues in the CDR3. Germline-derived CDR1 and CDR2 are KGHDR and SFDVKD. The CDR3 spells CATSGGTGVYEQYF. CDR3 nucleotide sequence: TGTGCCACCAGTGGTGGGACAGGGGTCTACGAGCAGTACTTC.

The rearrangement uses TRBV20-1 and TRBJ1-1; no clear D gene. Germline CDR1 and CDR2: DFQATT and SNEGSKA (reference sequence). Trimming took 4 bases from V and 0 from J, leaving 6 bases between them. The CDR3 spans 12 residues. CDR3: CSATRLNTEAFF. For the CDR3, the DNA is TGCAGTGCTACCCGGTTGAACACTGAAGCTTTCTTT.

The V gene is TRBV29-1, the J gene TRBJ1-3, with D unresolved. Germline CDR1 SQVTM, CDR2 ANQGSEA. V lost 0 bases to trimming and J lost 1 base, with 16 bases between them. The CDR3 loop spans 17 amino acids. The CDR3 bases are TGCAGCGTTGAAGATGCGAAGGAAAAGAGTTCTGGAAACACCATATATTTT. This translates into CSVEDAKEKSSGNTIYF.

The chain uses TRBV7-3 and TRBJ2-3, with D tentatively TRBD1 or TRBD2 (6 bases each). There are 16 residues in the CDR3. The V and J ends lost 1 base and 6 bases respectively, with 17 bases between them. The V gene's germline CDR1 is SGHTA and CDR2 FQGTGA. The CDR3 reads CASSLMSGAGEDTQYF. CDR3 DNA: TGTGCCAGCAGCTTAATGTCGGGAGCAGGGGAGGATACGCAGTATTTT.

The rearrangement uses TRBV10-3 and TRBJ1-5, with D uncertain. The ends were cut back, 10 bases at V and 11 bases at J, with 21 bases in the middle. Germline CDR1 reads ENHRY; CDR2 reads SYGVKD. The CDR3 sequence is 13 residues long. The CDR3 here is CASGPGRQPAQHF. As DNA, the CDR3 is TGTGCCAGCGGCCCAGGACGGCAACCAGCCCAGCATTTT.

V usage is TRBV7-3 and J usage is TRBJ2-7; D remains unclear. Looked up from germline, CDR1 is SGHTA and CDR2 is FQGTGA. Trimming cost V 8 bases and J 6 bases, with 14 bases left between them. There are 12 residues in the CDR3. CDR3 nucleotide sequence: TGTGCCAGCGGCCGGCCAGATTCCGAGCAGTACTTC. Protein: CASGRPDSEQYF.

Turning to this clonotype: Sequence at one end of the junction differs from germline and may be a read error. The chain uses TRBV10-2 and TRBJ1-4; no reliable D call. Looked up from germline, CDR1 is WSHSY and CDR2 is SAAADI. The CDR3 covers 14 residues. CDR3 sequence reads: CASREIDTNEKLFF. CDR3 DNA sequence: TGTGCCAGCAGAGAGATAGACACTAATGAAAAACTGTTTTTT.

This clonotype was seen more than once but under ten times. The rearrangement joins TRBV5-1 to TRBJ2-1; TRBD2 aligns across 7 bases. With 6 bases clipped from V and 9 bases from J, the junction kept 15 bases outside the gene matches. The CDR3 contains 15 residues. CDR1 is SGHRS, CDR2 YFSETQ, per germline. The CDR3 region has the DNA TGCGCCAGCACCCCGGGCGGGGGTTCTCGACCTGAGCAGTTCTTC. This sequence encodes CASTPGGGSRPEQFF.

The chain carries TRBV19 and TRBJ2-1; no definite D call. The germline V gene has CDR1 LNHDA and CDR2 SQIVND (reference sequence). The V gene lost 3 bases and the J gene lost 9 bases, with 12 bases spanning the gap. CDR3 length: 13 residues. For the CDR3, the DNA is TGTGCCAGTAGTATCGTATGGGGAAGTGAGCAGTTCTTC. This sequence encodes CASSIVWGSEQFF.